These 17 T cell receptor beta chains were sequenced from one sample in a study of T cell responses to AZD1222 COVID-19 vaccine. TCRdb's table, derived via immunoSEQ multiplex PCR, lists solely in-frame clones and lacks some. Seen here are 93,000 or so clones, 88% observed once, and the top ten hold approximately 20%. The sample here was peripheral blood, taken on day 0 of AZD1222 vaccination. The receptors come from an adult in good health.

The rearrangement links TRBV12-3 or TRBV12-4 to TRBJ1-1; no clear D. Trimming shortened V by 6 bases and J by 5 bases, and 7 bases separated the two germline ends. CDR3 length: 11 amino acids. The CDR3 bases are TGTGCCAGCAGCCGGAGAACTGAAGCTTTCTTT. It yields the protein CASSRRTEAFF.

The J gene is TRBJ2-3, the V gene TRBV19; D call uncertain. The CDR3 extends over 19 amino acids. From germline, CDR1 is LNHDA and CDR2 SQIVND (reference sequence). Trimming removed 3 bases at V and 1 base at J, with 23 bases between. The CDR3 protein is CASSIGVMGGRPGTDTQYF. The CDR3 coding sequence is TGTGCCAGTAGTATTGGTGTAATGGGTGGCCGACCAGGCACAGATACGCAGTATTTT.

The rearrangement uses TRBV28 and TRBJ1-1; the D gene is possibly TRBD1 (5 bases). The ends were cut back, 5 bases at V and 3 bases at J, with 10 bases in the middle. The germline CDR1 and CDR2 sequences are MDHEN and SYDVKM. The CDR3 totals 13 residues. CDR3 DNA sequence: TGTGCCAGCAGTGATTGGGGGGACACTGAAGCTTTCTTT. This encodes CASSDWGDTEAFF.

The V and J genes are TRBV19 and TRBJ1-2, with 8 nucleotides matching TRBD1. Per the germline V gene, CDR1 is LNHDA and CDR2 is SQIVND (reference sequence). The CDR3 runs to 15 residues. The V segment lost 4 bases and the J segment 8 bases; nucleotides outside the gene matches: 12. CDR3 residues: CASSTYTGGKEGYTF. The CDR3 coding sequence is TGTGCCAGTAGTACCTATACAGGGGGAAAGGAGGGCTACACCTTC.

This chain connects TRBV16 to TRBJ1-3, with a possible D match to TRBD1 (5 bases). This CDR3 has 13 residues. V lost 2 bases to trimming and J lost 4 bases, with 6 bases between them. Germline CDR1 reads KGHSY; CDR2 reads FQNENV. The CDR3 DNA is TGTGCCAGCAGCCAAAGGGGAGGAAACACCATATATTTT. Its protein product is CASSQRGGNTIYF.

This sequence joins TRBV24-1 and TRBJ2-1, with TRBD2 as a possible D gene (5 bases). The CDR3 is 15 amino acids. The V gene's germline CDR1 is KGHDR and CDR2 SFDVKD. The ends were cut back, 4 bases at V and 5 bases at J, with 14 bases in the middle. CDR3 sequence (DNA): TGTGCCACCAGTGACCGGTCGGGGTACAACAATGAGCAGTTCTTC. Residues: CATSDRSGYNNEQFF.

In its sample, this clone was seen once. The chain recombines TRBV5-5 with TRBJ2-1; 8 nucleotides align to TRBD2. Germline CDR1 is SGHKS and CDR2 is YYEKEE (reference sequence). V was clipped by 4 bases and J by 2 bases; unmatched bases: 8. The CDR3 is made up of 16 amino acids. This chain's CDR3 is CASSLEAGGPYNEQFF. The DNA of the CDR3 is TGTGCCAGCAGCCTGGAGGCGGGAGGCCCCTACAATGAGCAGTTCTTC.

This sequence joins TRBV12-5 and TRBJ1-5; D not resolved. Germline V gives CDR1 LGHNT, CDR2 FRNRAP. CDR3 length: 13 amino acids. V shed 3 bases and J shed 10 bases, with 13 bases lying between them. DNA for the CDR3: TGTGCTAGTGGTTTCGGCCCCACAGTCCCCCAGCATTTT. This codes for CASGFGPTVPQHF.

This clone was counted once. The chain is built from TRBV2 and TRBJ2-7; D is possibly TRBD1 (6 bases). Trimming removed 6 bases at V and 3 bases at J, with 12 bases between. The CDR3 spans 13 residues. Germline values: CDR1 SNHLY, CDR2 FYNNEI. The CDR3 nucleotides are TGTGCCAGCAGCCAGGACAGTATCTACGAGCAGTACTTC. Protein product: CASSQDSIYEQYF. The full variable domain, rest sourced from reference TRBV2 and TRBJ2-7, is EPEVTQTPSHQVTQMGQEVILRCVPISNHLYFYWYRQILGQKVEFLVSFYNNEISEKSEIFDDQFSVERPDGSNFTLKIRSTKLEDSAMYFCASSQDSIYEQYFGPGTRLTVT.

The rearrangement uses TRBV18 and TRBJ2-7; tentatively, D is TRBD1 (6 bases). V dropped 0 bases and J dropped 1 base, with 10 bases sitting between them. Germline lookup yields CDR1 KGHSH and CDR2 LQKENI. This CDR3 comprises 15 residues. The CDR3 DNA sequence: TGTGCCAGCTCACCACCGTCAGGGGTTTCCTACGAGCAGTACTTC. Amino acids: CASSPPSGVSYEQYF. Combining the CDR3 with reference TRBV18 and TRBJ2-7 gives the whole variable domain NAGVMQNPRHLVRRRGQEARLRCSPMKGHSHVYWYRQLPEEGLKFMVYLQKENIIDESGMPKERFSAEFPKEGPSILRIQQVVRGDSAAYFCASSPPSGVSYEQYFGPGTRLTVT.

This chain links TRBV7-8 with TRBJ2-2; TRBD1 matches at 8 bases. V lost 4 bases to trimming and J lost 2 bases; unmatched junction nucleotides: 9. Germline V gene lookup returns CDR1 SGHVS and CDR2 FQNEAQ. This CDR3 has 17 residues. The CDR3 spells CASSSDLTGVNTGELFF. In nucleotides, the CDR3 is TGTGCCAGCAGCTCCGATCTGACAGGGGTCAACACCGGGGAGCTGTTTTTT. Drawing the rest from reference TRBV7-8 and TRBJ2-2, the complete variable domain is GAGVSQSPRYKVAKRGQDVALRCDPISGHVSLFWYQQALGQGPEFLTYFQNEAQLDKSGLPSDRFFAERPEGSVSTLKIQRTQQEDSAVYLCASSSDLTGVNTGELFFGEGSRLTVL.

This sequence joins TRBV10-3 and TRBJ2-6; tentative D call: TRBD1 (5 bases). This CDR3 is 14 amino acids long. The V gene lost 7 bases and the J gene lost 0 bases, with 7 bases spanning the gap. Per the germline V gene, CDR1 is ENHRY and CDR2 is SYGVKD. CDR3 sequence: CAINQGSGANVLTF. CDR3 sequence (DNA): TGTGCCATCAACCAGGGCTCTGGGGCCAACGTCCTGACTTTC.

The V and J genes are TRBV10-3 and TRBJ1-3; no clear D. This CDR3 contains 12 residues. The V gene lost 10 bases and the J gene lost 0 bases, with 7 bases spanning the gap. Germline lookup yields CDR1 ENHRY and CDR2 SYGVKD. The CDR3 bases are TGTGCCACCCGGGGCTCTGGAAACACCATATATTTT. The encoded protein is CATRGSGNTIYF.

The chain has TRBV7-8 and TRBJ2-6; 9 bases match TRBD2. Per germline, CDR1 SGHVS and CDR2 FQNEAQ. J was trimmed by 0 bases and V by 7 bases; bases with no gene match: 13. The CDR3 consists of 19 residues. The CDR3 DNA sequence: TGTGCCAGCACCCCCACTTCTAGCGGGGCCTACTCTGGGGCCAACGTCCTGACTTTC. Its protein product is CASTPTSSGAYSGANVLTF. Supplemented by reference TRBV7-8 and TRBJ2-6, the full variable domain reads GAGVSQSPRYKVAKRGQDVALRCDPISGHVSLFWYQQALGQGPEFLTYFQNEAQLDKSGLPSDRFFAERPEGSVSTLKIQRTQQEDSAVYLCASTPTSSGAYSGANVLTFGAGSRLTVL.

The rearrangement links TRBV10-3 to TRBJ1-3; D remains ambiguous. The CDR3 has 12 amino acids. Between the trimmed V and J ends, which lost 10 bases and 2 bases, there was a span of 9 bases. Germline lookup yields CDR1 ENHRY and CDR2 SYGVKD. The CDR3 is CATHPPGNTIYF. The CDR3 DNA sequence: TGTGCCACTCACCCTCCTGGAAACACCATATATTTT.

V is TRBV3-1 (or the pseudogene TRBV3-2) and J is TRBJ1-4, with D uncertain. Germline V CDR1 and CDR2: LGHDT, YNNKEL (reference sequence). V dropped 0 bases and J dropped 0 bases, with 5 bases sitting between them. This CDR3 contains 15 residues. The CDR3: CASSQDTATNEKLFF. The CDR3 DNA is TGTGCCAGCAGCCAAGATACAGCAACTAATGAAAAACTGTTTTTT.

The chain uses TRBV6-1 and TRBJ1-1; D remains unclear. The CDR3 sequence is 14 residues long. Germline V lookup: CDR1 MNHNS, CDR2 SASEGT. Trimming shortened V by 2 bases and J by 4 bases, and 11 bases separated the two germline ends. The CDR3 loop reads CASSEKARSTEAFF. The CDR3 bases are TGTGCCAGCAGTGAAAAAGCACGATCCACTGAAGCTTTCTTT.